The present TCR delta chain was sequenced within a study of gamma-delta T cells after stem cell transplantation. With CATT, TCRdb re-called clones from the RT-PCR reads. The data hold 5,000 to 7,500 delta-chain clones, with roughly 25% observed a single time. The ends were cut back, 5 bases at V and 0 bases at J, with 24 bases in the middle. The CDR3 totals 18 residues. Germline lookup yields CDR1 GEAIGNYY and CDR2 EKD. What was sequenced was gamma-delta T cells. The receptor's source is a human donor. It is not recorded whose cells these are; they may come from a transplant donor. The chain uses TRDV2 and TRDJ1; D unresolved. CDR3 amino acids: CACAPLVGTLDHTDKLIF. In nucleotides, the CDR3 is TGTGCCTGTGCCCCCCTCGTAGGGACACTAGACCACACCGATAAACTCATCTTT.